This T cell receptor beta chain was identified in a study of T cell responses to AZD1222 COVID-19 vaccine. A note on this clone: Antigen unknown.

The protocol was immunoSEQ multiplex PCR, while the TCRdb copy is restricted to in-frame clones and leaves out a portion. The sample consists of roughly 79,000 clones, just over 90% of them appearing once. Study findings and constraints: Spike-specific TCR breadth and depth both grew after two AZD1222 doses. Without day 14 samples, only post-peak T cell repertoires were studied.

Germline values: CDR1 SNHLY, CDR2 FYNNEI. The CDR3 is 14 amino acids. Trimming took 0 bases from V and 4 from J, leaving 9 bases between them. This receptor was identified in an adult in good health. Sequenced here: peripheral blood, sampled on day 0 of MenACWY control vaccination. The J gene is TRBJ1-1, the V gene TRBV2, with TRBD1 as a possible D gene (5 bases). The CDR3 here is CASSEAQGFTEAFF. CDR3 DNA sequence: TGTGCCAGCAGTGAAGCCCAGGGATTCACTGAAGCTTTCTTT.